This T cell receptor beta chain was sequenced during a study of spatial heterogeneity in lung cancer. Background on the study: The donor population consisted of some 72 patients with untreated, early-stage non-small cell lung cancer. There were consistently more beta-chain sequences detected than alpha-chain sequences.

Specified time point: blood at routine non-recurrence follow-up after resection. The sequenced material consisted of unsorted whole RNA from tumor, nontumor lung or frozen PBMC. The CDR3 totals 15 residues. Germline lookup yields CDR1 LNHDA and CDR2 SQIVND (reference sequence). With V trimmed by 9 bases and J by 6 bases, 10 bases remained unmatched. Every molecule of TCR cDNA had its own unique molecular identifier. In TCRdb, the 5' RACE reads were re-called with MiXCR into one record per CDR3 protein. The sample has approximately 100,000 distinct CDR3 sequences; roughly 19% are singletons. V gene TRBV19 combines with J gene TRBJ2-3; 12 bases match TRBD2. This clonotype was obtained from a male donor with early-stage non-small cell lung cancer. The material sequenced was PBMCs, taken at follow-up. CDR3 in amino acids: CASSRTSGIVDTQYF. The DNA of the CDR3 is TGTGCCAGCAGTCGGACTAGCGGGATTGTCGATACGCAGTATTTT.